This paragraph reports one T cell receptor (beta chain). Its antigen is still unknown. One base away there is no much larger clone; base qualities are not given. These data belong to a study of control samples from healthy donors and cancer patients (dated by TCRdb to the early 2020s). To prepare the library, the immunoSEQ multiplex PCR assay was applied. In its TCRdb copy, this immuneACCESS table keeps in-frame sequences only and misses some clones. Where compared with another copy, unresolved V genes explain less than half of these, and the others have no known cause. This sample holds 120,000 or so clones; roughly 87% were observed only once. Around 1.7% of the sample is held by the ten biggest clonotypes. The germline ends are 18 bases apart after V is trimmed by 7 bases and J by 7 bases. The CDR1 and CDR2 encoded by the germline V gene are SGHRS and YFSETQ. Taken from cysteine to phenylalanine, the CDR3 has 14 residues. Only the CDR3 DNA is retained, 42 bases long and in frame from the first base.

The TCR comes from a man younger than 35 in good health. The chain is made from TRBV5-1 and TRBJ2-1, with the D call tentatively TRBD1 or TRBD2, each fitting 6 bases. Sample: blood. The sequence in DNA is TGCGCCAGCCGCTGGGGGGCGCAGGAAAATGAGCAGTTCTTC. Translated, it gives CASRWGAQENEQFF.